One and the same sample provided the 22 T cell receptor beta chains below, sequenced in a study of Ad26.COV2.S vaccination and SARS-CoV-2 variants. Treatment of the sample: about 20 received Ad26.COV2.S at low or high dose, single or two shots; about 5 received placebo; per-sample allocation not given. Each sample was drawn 63 days after the first injection (of vaccine or placebo). Sequenced by immunoSEQ multiplex PCR; TCRdb stores in-frame clones only, minus some. In the table there are roughly 380,000 clones, about 88% of which are singletons. The material was peripheral blood, obtained in a trial of Ad26.COV2.S vaccine versus placebo. These receptors were taken from a person between 18 and 65 years old who received the Ad26.COV2.S COVID-19 vaccine or a placebo.

This chain joins TRBV9 and TRBJ1-1; D is unclear. The length of the CDR3 is 14 residues. Germline-derived CDR1 and CDR2 are SGDLS and YYNGEE. V was clipped by 4 bases and J by 2 bases, with 12 bases between them. The CDR3 DNA reads TGTGCCAGCAGCCCTGACCTGATTAACACTGAAGCTTTCTTT. As protein: CASSPDLINTEAFF.

The chain employs TRBV9 and TRBJ1-1, with 7 bases matching TRBD1. Losses at the gene ends were 5 bases for V and 1 base for J; bases not matched to a gene: 8. Germline assignment: CDR1 SGDLS and CDR2 YYNGEE. This CDR3 has 15 residues. CDR3 DNA: TGTGCCAGCAGTTCGACAGGGAAGGGGAACACTGAAGCTTTCTTT. Amino acids: CASSSTGKGNTEAFF. Drawing the rest from reference TRBV9 and TRBJ1-1, the complete variable domain is DSGVTQTPKHLITATGQRVTLRCSPRSGDLSVYWYQQSLDQGLQFLIQYYNGEERAKGNILERFSAQQFPDLHSELNLSSLELGDSALYFCASSSTGKGNTEAFFGQGTRLTVV.

This chain links TRBV6-2 or TRBV6-3 with TRBJ2-4; the D gene is possibly TRBD2 (6 bases). The CDR3 extends over 13 amino acids. Between the trimmed V and J ends, which lost 7 bases and 15 bases, there was a span of 22 bases. Per the germline V gene, CDR1 is MNHEY and CDR2 is SVGEGT. The CDR3: CASTPLASERMYF. CDR3 DNA: TGTGCCAGCACCCCGTTAGCTAGCGAGAGGATGTACTTC.

This clone was picked up one time. The V call is TRBV20-1, the J call TRBJ1-5; D unresolved. V dropped 3 bases and J dropped 5 bases, with 11 bases sitting between them. The germline V gene has CDR1 DFQATT and CDR2 SNEGSKA (reference sequence). This CDR3 has 13 amino acids. The CDR3 loop is CSASATGDQPQHF. CDR3 sequence (DNA): TGCAGTGCTAGTGCCACTGGCGATCAGCCCCAGCATTTT.

The V and J genes are TRBV3-1 (or the pseudogene TRBV3-2) and TRBJ2-7; 8 nucleotides align to TRBD2. Germline values: CDR1 LGHDT, CDR2 YNNKEL (reference sequence). This CDR3 is built from 17 residues. After removal of 0 bases from V and 1 base from J, the junction contained 8 bases not matched to a gene. The CDR3, as DNA: TGTGCCAGCAGCCAAGACTCGGCTAGCGGGCGTTCCTACGAGCAGTACTTC. It is translated as CASSQDSASGRSYEQYF.

This clone was detected many times. The CDR3 region is CASSPLRGAELGTQYF. The CDR3 region has the DNA TGTGCCAGCAGCCCTTTACGGGGGGCAGAACTTGGGACGCAGTATTTT. The chain uses TRBV6-6 and TRBJ2-3; a weak D match, TRBD2 (7 bases). Germline V gene sequence: CDR1 MNHNY, CDR2 SVGAGI (reference sequence). The ends were cut back, 6 bases at V and 9 bases at J, with 25 bases in the middle. The CDR3 totals 16 residues.

This rearrangement joins TRBV6-5 to TRBJ2-5; possible D gene TRBD1, 6 bases. V lost 5 bases, J lost 9 bases, and 19 bases lay in between. The CDR3 has 14 amino acids. Per the germline V gene, CDR1 is MNHEY and CDR2 is SVGAGI. In DNA form, the CDR3 reads TGTGCCAGCAGTCGTTCGGACAGTTCGGTGGCCCAGTACTTC. Its translation: CASSRSDSSVAQYF.

The chain is built from TRBV30 and TRBJ2-3; D is undetermined. Germline V gene lookup returns CDR1 GTSNPN and CDR2 SVGIG (reference sequence). CDR3 length: 13 residues. V dropped 1 base and J dropped 3 bases, with 8 bases sitting between them. The CDR3 DNA reads as TGTGCCTGGAGTGAGGGCCAGACAGATACGCAGTATTTT. Translation gives CAWSEGQTDTQYF.

The V call is TRBV15, the J call TRBJ2-7, with D perhaps matching TRBD2 (6 bases). Germline CDR1 reads LNHNV; CDR2 reads YYDKDF (reference sequence). V was clipped by 0 bases and J by 5 bases, with 14 bases between them. This CDR3 is built from 15 residues. CDR3 sequence: CATSRDLATLHEQYF. CDR3 DNA: TGTGCCACCAGCAGAGATCTAGCGACATTACACGAGCAGTACTTC.

The chain carries TRBV27 and TRBJ1-3; TRBD1 matches 9 bases. This CDR3 spans 14 amino acids. V dropped 6 bases and J dropped 4; count of bases not matched to a gene: 4. Germline V lookup: CDR1 MNHEY, CDR2 SMNVEV (reference sequence). CDR3 coding DNA: TGTGCCAGCAGACCGGACAGGGGCGGAAACACCATATATTTT. This codes for CASRPDRGGNTIYF.

This clone was counted a single time. The J gene is TRBJ1-2, the V gene TRBV19; D perhaps matches TRBD1 (6 bases). Germline CDR1 is LNHDA and CDR2 is SQIVND (reference sequence). This CDR3 has 15 residues. V lost 4 bases and J lost 4, with 16 bases in between. For the CDR3, the DNA is TGTGCCAGTAGTACTCACCGGGACACAGTCTATGGCTACACCTTC. It codes for CASSTHRDTVYGYTF.

The chain has TRBV7-9 and TRBJ1-2; 8 positions match TRBD1. The length of the CDR3 is 15 residues. Trimming cost V 5 bases and J 4 bases; bases outside gene matches: 9. Germline V CDR1 and CDR2: SEHNR, FQNEAQ (reference sequence). CDR3 nucleotides: TGTGCCAGCAGCCGGGGACAGGACCTATCCTATGGCTACACCTTC. It codes for CASSRGQDLSYGYTF.

The chain carries TRBV7-2 and TRBJ2-5, with D maybe TRBD2 (6 bases). CDR1 is SGHTA, CDR2 FQGNSA, per germline. Trimming shortened V by 5 bases and J by 7 bases, and 17 bases separated the two germline ends. The CDR3 covers 14 residues. CDR3 sequence reads: CASSPRGTPGTQYF. The CDR3 DNA reads TGTGCCAGCAGCCCCCGCGGGACTCCAGGGACCCAGTACTTC.

The chain joins TRBV9 to TRBJ2-6; tentatively, D is TRBD1 (5 bases). With 0 bases removed from V and 2 bases from J, the gap between germline ends came to 6 bases. The germline V gene has CDR1 SGDLS and CDR2 YYNGEE. The CDR3 loop spans 15 amino acids. The CDR3 spells CASSVEGAGANVLTF. As DNA, the CDR3 is TGTGCCAGCAGCGTAGAAGGGGCTGGGGCCAACGTCCTGACTTTC.

The chain uses TRBV24-1 and TRBJ2-3, with a possible D match to TRBD2 (5 bases). Germline values: CDR1 KGHDR, CDR2 SFDVKD. Deletions cut 4 bases from V and 2 bases from J, with 12 bases between. CDR3 size: 15 residues. CDR3 coding DNA: TGTGCCACCAGTGACCCGACTATCGCCACAGATACGCAGTATTTT. Its translation: CATSDPTIATDTQYF.

This chain joins TRBV7-2 and TRBJ2-1, with a tentative D call TRBD1 (5 bases). CDR3 size: 16 residues. The germline V gene has CDR1 SGHTA and CDR2 FQGNSA. V was cut by 3 bases and J by 0 bases, with 12 bases left in between. The CDR3 loop reads CASSFRAVSSYNEQFF. CDR3 DNA: TGTGCCAGCAGCTTCAGGGCGGTGAGCTCCTACAATGAGCAGTTCTTC.

The chain uses TRBV4-2 and TRBJ1-1; TRBD1 might be the D (6 bases). Looked up from germline, CDR1 is LGHNA and CDR2 is YNFKEQ. There are 13 residues in the CDR3. V lost 7 bases to trimming and J lost 5 bases, with 14 bases between them. CDR3 bases: TGTGCCAGCATCGGGGGGCGAGGAACTGAAGCTTTCTTT. Its protein product is CASIGGRGTEAFF.

The rearrangement uses TRBV11-2 and TRBJ1-1, with 7 nucleotides matching TRBD1. The V segment lost 4 bases and the J segment 1 base; nucleotides outside the gene matches: 6. This CDR3 is 15 amino acids long. Germline V CDR1 and CDR2: SGHAT, FQNNGV. DNA of the CDR3: TGTGCCAGCAGCTCAGACAGGGCGGCGAACACTGAAGCTTTCTTT. Translating gives CASSSDRAANTEAFF. The full variable domain, its missing parts supplied by reference TRBV11-2 and TRBJ1-1, is EAGVAQSPRYKIIEKRQSVAFWCNPISGHATLYWYQQILGQGPKLLIQFQNNGVVDDSQLPKDRFSAERLKGVDSTLKIQPAKLEDSAVYLCASSSDRAANTEAFFGQGTRLTVV.

The chain combines TRBV7-2 with TRBJ2-7; TRBD2 matches 10 bases. This CDR3 contains 15 residues. The junction had 2 bases not matched to a gene; V was cut back by 1 base and J by 2 bases. Germline V gene data show CDR1 as SGHTA and CDR2 as FQGNSA. The CDR3 loop reads CASSLELAGAYEQYF. The CDR3 DNA sequence: TGTGCCAGCAGCTTAGAGCTAGCGGGGGCCTACGAGCAGTACTTC.

The genes are TRBV5-6 and TRBJ2-1, with TRBD2 identical over 9 bases. The CDR3 contains 17 residues. V trimming: 4 bases; J trimming: 0 bases; junction bases outside the gene matches: 8. Looked up from germline, CDR1 is SGHDT and CDR2 is YYEEEE. The chain's CDR3 is CASSPLAGSLSYNEQFF. In DNA form, the CDR3 reads TGTGCCAGCAGCCCCCTAGCGGGGAGCCTCTCCTACAATGAGCAGTTCTTC.

This sequence joins TRBV19 and TRBJ1-2; perhaps TRBD1 as D (5 bases). CDR3 size: 15 residues. Trimming left V 1 base short and J 8 bases short, with 17 bases between. In germline, CDR1 is LNHDA, CDR2 SQIVND (reference sequence). As DNA, the CDR3 is TGTGCCAGTAGTATAGTGGGGCTCTCCCAACCAGGCTACACCTTC. It encodes CASSIVGLSQPGYTF.

The gene calls are TRBV19 and TRBJ1-4; no clear D. Trimming removed 4 bases at V and 2 bases at J, with 5 bases between. The CDR3 length is 13 residues. The germline V gene has CDR1 LNHDA and CDR2 SQIVND (reference sequence). The CDR3 reads CASSRSTNEKLFF. CDR3 sequence (DNA): TGTGCCAGTAGTAGGAGCACTAATGAAAAACTGTTTTTT.